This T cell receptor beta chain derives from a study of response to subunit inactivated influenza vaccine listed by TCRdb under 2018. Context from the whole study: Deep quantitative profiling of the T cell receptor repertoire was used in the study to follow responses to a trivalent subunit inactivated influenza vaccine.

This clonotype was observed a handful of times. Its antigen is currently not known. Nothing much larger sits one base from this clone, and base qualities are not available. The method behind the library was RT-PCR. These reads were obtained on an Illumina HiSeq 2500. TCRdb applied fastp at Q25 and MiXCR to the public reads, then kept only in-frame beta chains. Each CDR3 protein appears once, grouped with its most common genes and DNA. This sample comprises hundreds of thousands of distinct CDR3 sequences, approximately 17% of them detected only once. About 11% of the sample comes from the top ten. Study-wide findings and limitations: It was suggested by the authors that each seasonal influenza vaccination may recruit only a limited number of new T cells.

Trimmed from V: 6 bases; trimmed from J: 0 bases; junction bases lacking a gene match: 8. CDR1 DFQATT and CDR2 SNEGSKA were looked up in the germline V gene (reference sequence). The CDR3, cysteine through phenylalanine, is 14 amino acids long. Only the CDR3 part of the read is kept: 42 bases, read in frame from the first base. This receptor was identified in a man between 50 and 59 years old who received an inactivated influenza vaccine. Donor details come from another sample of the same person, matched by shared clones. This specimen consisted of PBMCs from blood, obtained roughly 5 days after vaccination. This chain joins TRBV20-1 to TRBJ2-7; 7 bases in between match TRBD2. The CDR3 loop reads CSAQRGVFSYEQYF. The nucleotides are TGCAGTGCCCAACGGGGGGTTTTCTCCTACGAGCAGTACTTC.